This entry lists 4 T cell receptor beta chains sequenced from one sample in a study of Ad26.COV2.S vaccination and SARS-CoV-2 variants. Stated treatment: 15 to 20 received Ad26.COV2.S at low or high dose, single or two shots; roughly 5 received placebo; per-sample allocation not given. Material that was analyzed had been drawn on day 63 after the first vaccine or placebo injection. Using immunoSEQ multiplex PCR, the repertoire was profiled, and TCRdb retains in-frame clones only, with some absent. This sample has about 460,000 clones; 89% occur once, and the top ten carry roughly 1.7%. The sequencing here drew on peripheral blood, taken in a trial of Ad26.COV2.S vaccine versus placebo. The receptor set was obtained from a person between 18 and 65 years old who received the Ad26.COV2.S COVID-19 vaccine or a placebo.

The chain employs TRBV30 and TRBJ1-5; maybe TRBD1 (5 bases). V was clipped by 3 bases and J by 2 bases, with 11 bases between them. The CDR3 has 14 residues. CDR1 is GTSNPN, CDR2 SVGIG, per germline (reference sequence). The CDR3 loop reads CAWSRVGGNQPQHF. Written as DNA, the CDR3 is TGTGCCTGGAGCAGGGTTGGGGGCAATCAGCCCCAGCATTTT.

This chain connects TRBV5-1 to TRBJ1-6; 11 nucleotides align to TRBD1. The length of the CDR3 is 19 residues. The V segment lost 3 bases and the J segment 8 bases; nucleotides outside the gene matches: 16. Per the germline V gene, CDR1 is SGHRS and CDR2 is YFSETQ. The CDR3 spells CASSSYSTGQGAWDSPLHF. DNA of the CDR3: TGCGCCAGCAGCTCGTACTCAACAGGACAGGGGGCCTGGGATTCACCCCTCCACTTT. Full variable domain (outside the CDR3, taken from reference TRBV5-1 and TRBJ1-6): KAGVTQTPRYLIKTRGQQVTLSCSPISGHRSVSWYQQTPGQGLQFLFEYFSETQRNKGNFPGRFSGRQFSNSRSEMNVSTLELGDSALYLCASSSYSTGQGAWDSPLHFGNGTRLTVT.

The chain carries TRBV28 and TRBJ2-7; 8 bases map to TRBD1. V trimming: 6 bases; J trimming: 2 bases; junction bases outside the gene matches: 12. Germline values: CDR1 MDHEN, CDR2 SYDVKM. The CDR3 spans 16 residues. The CDR3 bases are TGTGCCAGCAGGGCACGACGGACAGGGCGCCCCTACGAGCAGTACTTC. Protein: CASRARRTGRPYEQYF. The full variable domain, rest sourced from reference TRBV28 and TRBJ2-7, is DVKVTQSSRYLVKRTGEKVFLECVQDMDHENMFWYRQDPGLGLRLIYFSYDVKMKEKGDIPEGYSVSREKKERFSLILESASTNQTSMYLCASRARRTGRPYEQYFGPGTRLTVT.

The chain employs TRBV4-3 and TRBJ1-1; D remains ambiguous. With 3 bases removed from V and 4 bases from J, the gap between germline ends came to 9 bases. This CDR3 spans 13 amino acids. Germline V gene sequence: CDR1 LGHNA, CDR2 YSLEER. As DNA, the CDR3 is TGCGCCAGCAGCCAGAACAGTGGCACTGAAGCTTTCTTT. Translation gives CASSQNSGTEAFF.